This T cell receptor (beta chain) was profiled in a study of cytomegalovirus exposure and HLA in healthy donors. Study-wide findings and caveats: Most of the TCR beta V segments (in an earlier analysis) were productive either about 90% or about 30% of the time. Several top significant clusters appeared, in a later analysis, to be linked to common viral pathogens.

PCR was performed using 60 Vbeta and 13 Jbeta primers. Here immunoSEQ multiplex PCR was the method, and the copy in TCRdb shows in-frame clones only, minus some. This repertoire includes approximately 170,000 clones. Regarding this clone: What it recognizes is unknown.

The V gene lost 5 bases and the J gene lost 8 bases, with 19 bases spanning the gap. The CDR3 loop spans 15 amino acids. The germline V gene encodes CDR1 SGHTA and CDR2 FQGNSA. J is TRBJ2-1 and V is TRBV7-2; perhaps TRBD2 as D (6 bases). The sample was PBMCs. The clonotype originates from a young woman in good health and CMV-seropositive. Written as DNA, the CDR3 is TGTGCCAGCAGCAAGGGACTCCCACAGTACGATGAGCAGTTCTTC. This gives the protein CASSKGLPQYDEQFF. Using reference TRBV7-2 and TRBJ2-1 for the parts outside the CDR3, the full variable domain is GAGVSQSPSNKVTEKGKDVELRCDPISGHTALYWYRQSLGQGLEFLIYFQGNSAPDKSGLPSDRFSAERTGGSVSTLTIQRTQQEDSAVYLCASSKGLPQYDEQFFGPGTRLTVL.